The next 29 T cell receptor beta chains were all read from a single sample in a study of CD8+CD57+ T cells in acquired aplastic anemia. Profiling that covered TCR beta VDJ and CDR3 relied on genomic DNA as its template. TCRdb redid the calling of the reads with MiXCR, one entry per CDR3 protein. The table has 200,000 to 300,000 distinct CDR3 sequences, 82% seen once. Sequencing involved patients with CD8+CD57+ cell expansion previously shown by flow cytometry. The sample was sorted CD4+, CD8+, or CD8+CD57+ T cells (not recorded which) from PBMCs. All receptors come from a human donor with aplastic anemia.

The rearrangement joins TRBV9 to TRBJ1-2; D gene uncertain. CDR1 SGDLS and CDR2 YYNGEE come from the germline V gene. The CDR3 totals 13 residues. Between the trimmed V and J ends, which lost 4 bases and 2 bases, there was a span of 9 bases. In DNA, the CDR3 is TGTGCCAGCAGCCCAAACCAAAACTATGGCTACACCTTC. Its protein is CASSPNQNYGYTF.

CDR3 nucleotides: TGTGCCAGCAGCTTTGAAAGAAGTCGGGGGAGCGAGTATTTT. Its protein is CASSFERSRGSEYF. V and J are TRBV7-9 and TRBJ2-3; D perhaps matches TRBD2 (6 bases). Trimming stripped 3 bases from V and 13 bases from J, with 20 bases between. The germline V gene encodes CDR1 SEHNR and CDR2 FQNEAQ (reference sequence). This CDR3 is 14 amino acids long.

CDR3 in DNA: TGTGCCACCAGTGATCTAGCGGCCGACACCGGGGAGCTGTTTTTT. Encoded protein: CATSDLAADTGELFF. The chain couples TRBV24-1 to TRBJ2-2; TRBD2 matches 7 bases. The CDR3 has 15 amino acids. Germline CDR1 reads KGHDR; CDR2 reads SFDVKD. J lost 3 bases, V lost 3 bases, and 3 bases had no gene match.

CDR3 region: CASSALGAGDEQFF. The CDR3 nucleotides read TGTGCCAGCAGCGCCTTAGGAGCCGGAGATGAGCAGTTCTTC. This chain connects TRBV7-2 to TRBJ2-1; D gene unclear. This CDR3 contains 14 residues. V dropped 5 bases and J dropped 8 bases, with 16 bases sitting between them. Germline values: CDR1 SGHTA, CDR2 FQGNSA.

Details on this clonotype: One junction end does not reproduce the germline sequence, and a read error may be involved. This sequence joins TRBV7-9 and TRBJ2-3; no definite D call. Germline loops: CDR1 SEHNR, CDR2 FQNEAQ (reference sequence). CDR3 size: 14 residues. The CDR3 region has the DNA TGTGCCAGCAGCTTGGCCGGTGGCACCGAGCAGTACTTCTTT. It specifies CASSLAGGTEQYFF. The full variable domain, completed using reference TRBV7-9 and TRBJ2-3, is DTGVSQNPRHKITKRGQNVTFRCDPISEHNRLYWYRQTLGQGPEFLTYFQNEAQLEKSRLLSDRFSAERPKGSFSTLEIQRTEQGDSAMYLCASSLAGGTEQYFFGPGTRLTVL.

The CDR3 reads CASSSVDGTKETQYF. The CDR3 bases are TGTGCCAGCAGCTCAGTCGACGGGACAAAAGAGACCCAGTACTTC. The V gene is TRBV5-6, the J gene TRBJ2-5, with D possibly matching TRBD1 (6 bases). This CDR3 has 15 residues. From germline, CDR1 is SGHDT and CDR2 YYEEEE. Trimming removed 3 bases from V and 3 bases from J, with 15 bases in between.

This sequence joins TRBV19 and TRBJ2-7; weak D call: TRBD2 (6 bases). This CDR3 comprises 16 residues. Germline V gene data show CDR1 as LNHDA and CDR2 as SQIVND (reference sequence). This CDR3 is CASSIAGESYIAQFFV. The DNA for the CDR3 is TGTGCCAGTAGTATAGCGGGGGAATCCTACATTGCGCAGTTCTTCGTC.

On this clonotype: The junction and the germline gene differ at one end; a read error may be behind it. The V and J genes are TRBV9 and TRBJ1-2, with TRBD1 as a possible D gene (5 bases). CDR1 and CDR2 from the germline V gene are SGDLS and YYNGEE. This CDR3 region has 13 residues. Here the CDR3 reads CASSETSGAGFRF. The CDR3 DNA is TGCGCCAGCAGCGAAACTAGTGGGGCTGGCTTCCGCTTC.

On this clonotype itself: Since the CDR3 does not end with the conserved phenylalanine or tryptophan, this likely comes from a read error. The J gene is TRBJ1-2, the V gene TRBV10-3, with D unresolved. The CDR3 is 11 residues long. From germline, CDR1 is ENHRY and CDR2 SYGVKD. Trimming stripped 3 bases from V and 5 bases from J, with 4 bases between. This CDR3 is CAISDGYGYTI. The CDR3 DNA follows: TGTGCCATCAGTGATGGGTATGGCTACACCATC.

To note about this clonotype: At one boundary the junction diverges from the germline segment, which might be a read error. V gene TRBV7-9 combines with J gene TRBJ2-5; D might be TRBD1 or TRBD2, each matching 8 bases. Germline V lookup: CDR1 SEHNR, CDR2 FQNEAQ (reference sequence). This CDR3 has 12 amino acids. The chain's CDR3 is CASSTGGESGSF. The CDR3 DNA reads TGTGCCAGCAGCACAGGGGGAGAGAGCGGGAGCTTT.

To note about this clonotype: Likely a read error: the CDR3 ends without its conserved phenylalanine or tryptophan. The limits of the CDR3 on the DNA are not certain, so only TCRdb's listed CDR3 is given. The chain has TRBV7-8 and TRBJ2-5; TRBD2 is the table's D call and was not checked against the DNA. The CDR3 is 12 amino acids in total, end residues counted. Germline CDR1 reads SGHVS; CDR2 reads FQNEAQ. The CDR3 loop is CASRVAGGPDTL.

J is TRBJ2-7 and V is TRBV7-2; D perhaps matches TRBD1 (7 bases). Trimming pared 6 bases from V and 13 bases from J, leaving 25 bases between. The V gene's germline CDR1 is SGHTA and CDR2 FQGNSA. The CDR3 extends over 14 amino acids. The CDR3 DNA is TGTGCCAGCAGGTTCACAGGGGAGGCCTACTATGACTACTTC. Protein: CASRFTGEAYYDYF.

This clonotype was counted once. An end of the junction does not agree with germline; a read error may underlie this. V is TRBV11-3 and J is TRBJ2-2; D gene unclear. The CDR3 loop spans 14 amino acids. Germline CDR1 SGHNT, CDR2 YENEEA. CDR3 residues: CASSIDMAGEELFF. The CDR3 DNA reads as TGCGCCAGCAGCATAGATATGGCAGGCGAGGAGCTGTTTTTT. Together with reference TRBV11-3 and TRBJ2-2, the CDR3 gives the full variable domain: EAGVVQSPRYKIIEKKQPVAFWCNPISGHNTLYWYLQNLGQGPELLIRYENEEAVDDSQLPKDRFSAERLKGVDSTLKIQPAELGDSAVYLCASSIDMAGEELFFGEGSRLTVL.

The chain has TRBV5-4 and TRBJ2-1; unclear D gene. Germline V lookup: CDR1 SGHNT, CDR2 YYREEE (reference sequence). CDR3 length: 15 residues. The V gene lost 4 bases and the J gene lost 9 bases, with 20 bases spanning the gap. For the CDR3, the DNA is TGTGCCAGCAGCCACCCCTATACCCGGCGGACTGAGCAGTTCTTC. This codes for CASSHPYTRRTEQFF.

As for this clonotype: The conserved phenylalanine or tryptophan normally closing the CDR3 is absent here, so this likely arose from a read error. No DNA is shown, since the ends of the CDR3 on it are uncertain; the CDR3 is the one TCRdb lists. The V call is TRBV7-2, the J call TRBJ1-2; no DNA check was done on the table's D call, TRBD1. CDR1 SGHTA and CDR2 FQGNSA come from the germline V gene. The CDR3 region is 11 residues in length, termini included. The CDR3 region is CASSRAQGSTY.

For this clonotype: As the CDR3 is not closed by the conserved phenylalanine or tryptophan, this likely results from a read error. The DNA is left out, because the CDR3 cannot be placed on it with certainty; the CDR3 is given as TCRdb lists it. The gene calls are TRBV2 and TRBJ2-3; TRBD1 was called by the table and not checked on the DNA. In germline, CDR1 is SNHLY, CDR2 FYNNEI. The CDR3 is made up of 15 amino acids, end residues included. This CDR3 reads CASGDGGTGTQYFCS.

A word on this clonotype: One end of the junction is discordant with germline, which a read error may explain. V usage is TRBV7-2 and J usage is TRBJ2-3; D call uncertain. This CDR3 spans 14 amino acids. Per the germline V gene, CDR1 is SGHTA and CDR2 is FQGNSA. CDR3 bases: TGTGCCAGCAGCTTAGTACCCGGTGCGCATACGCATGGATTT. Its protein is CASSLVPGAHTHGF.

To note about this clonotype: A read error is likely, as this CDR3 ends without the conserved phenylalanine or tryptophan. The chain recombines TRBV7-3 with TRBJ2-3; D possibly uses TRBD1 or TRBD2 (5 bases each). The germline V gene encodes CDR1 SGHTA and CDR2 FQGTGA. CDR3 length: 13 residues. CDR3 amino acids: CASGDGVTETQYY. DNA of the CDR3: TGTGCCAGCGGGGACGGGGTCACAGAGACGCAGTATTAT.

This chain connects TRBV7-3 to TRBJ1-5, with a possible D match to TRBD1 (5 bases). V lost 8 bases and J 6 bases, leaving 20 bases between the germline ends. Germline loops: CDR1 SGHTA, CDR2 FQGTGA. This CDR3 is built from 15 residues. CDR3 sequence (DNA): TGTGCCAGCTCAATAGGGACCAACCCCGTTCAGCCCCAGCATTTT. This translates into CASSIGTNPVQPQHF.

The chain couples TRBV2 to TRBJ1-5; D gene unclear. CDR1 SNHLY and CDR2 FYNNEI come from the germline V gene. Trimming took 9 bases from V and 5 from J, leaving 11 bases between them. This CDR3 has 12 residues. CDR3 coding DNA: TGTGCCAGATATACAGATTATCAGCCCCAGCATTTT. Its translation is CARYTDYQPQHF.

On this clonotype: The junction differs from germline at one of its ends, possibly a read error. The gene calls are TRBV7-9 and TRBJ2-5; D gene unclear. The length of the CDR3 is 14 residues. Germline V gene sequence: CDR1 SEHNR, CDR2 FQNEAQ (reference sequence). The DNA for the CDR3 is TGTGCCACCAGCATAGGCGGCAGCACAGATACGCAGTACTTC. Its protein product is CATSIGGSTDTQYF.

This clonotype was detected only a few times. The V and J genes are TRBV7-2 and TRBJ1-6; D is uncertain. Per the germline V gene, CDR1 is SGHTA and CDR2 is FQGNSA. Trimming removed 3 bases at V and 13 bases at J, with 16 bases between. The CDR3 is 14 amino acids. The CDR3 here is CASSLSSDNSPLHF. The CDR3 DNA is TGTGCCAGCAGCTTGAGTTCCGATAACTCTCCCCTCCACTTT.

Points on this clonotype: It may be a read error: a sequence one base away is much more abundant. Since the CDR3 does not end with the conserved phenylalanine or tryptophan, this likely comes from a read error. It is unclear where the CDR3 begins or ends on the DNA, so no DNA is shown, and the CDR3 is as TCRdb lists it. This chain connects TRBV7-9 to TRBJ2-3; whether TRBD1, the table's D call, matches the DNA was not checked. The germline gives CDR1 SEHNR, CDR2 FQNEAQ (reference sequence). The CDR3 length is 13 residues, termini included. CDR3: CASSAGTGDHTDT.

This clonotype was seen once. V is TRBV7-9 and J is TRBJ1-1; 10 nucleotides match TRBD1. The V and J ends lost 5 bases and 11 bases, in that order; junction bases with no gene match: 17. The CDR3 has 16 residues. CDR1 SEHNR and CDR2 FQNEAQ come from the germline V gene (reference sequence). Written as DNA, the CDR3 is TGTGCCAGCAGCGCCGGGACAGGGGAGGACACAGCTACGGCTTTCTTT. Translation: CASSAGTGEDTATAFF.

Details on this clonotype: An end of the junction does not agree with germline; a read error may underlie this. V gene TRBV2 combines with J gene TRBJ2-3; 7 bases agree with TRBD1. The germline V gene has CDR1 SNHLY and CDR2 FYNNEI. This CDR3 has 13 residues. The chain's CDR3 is CASGEGAVDMQTF. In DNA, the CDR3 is TGTGCCAGCGGAGAGGGGGCCGTAGATATGCAGACTTTT.

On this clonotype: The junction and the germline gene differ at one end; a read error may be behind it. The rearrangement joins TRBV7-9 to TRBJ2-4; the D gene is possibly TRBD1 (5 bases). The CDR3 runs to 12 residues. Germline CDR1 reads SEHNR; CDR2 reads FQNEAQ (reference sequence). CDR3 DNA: TGTGCCAGCGGCGTAGTCGTGGACATCCAGTCCTTC. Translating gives CASGVVVDIQSF.

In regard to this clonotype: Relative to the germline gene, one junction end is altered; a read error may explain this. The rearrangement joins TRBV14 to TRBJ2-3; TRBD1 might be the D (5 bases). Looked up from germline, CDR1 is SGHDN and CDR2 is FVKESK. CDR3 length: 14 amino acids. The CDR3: CASSQVLGASTLHF. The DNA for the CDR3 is TGTGCCAGCAGTCAAGTTTTAGGGGCTTCAACCCTCCATTTT.

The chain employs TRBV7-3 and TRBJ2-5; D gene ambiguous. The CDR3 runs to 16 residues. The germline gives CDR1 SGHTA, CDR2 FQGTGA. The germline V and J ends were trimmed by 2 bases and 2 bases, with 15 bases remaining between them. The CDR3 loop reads CASSLGLGVGQETQYF. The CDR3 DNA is TGTGCCAGCAGCTTAGGTCTGGGCGTAGGTCAAGAGACCCAGTACTTC.

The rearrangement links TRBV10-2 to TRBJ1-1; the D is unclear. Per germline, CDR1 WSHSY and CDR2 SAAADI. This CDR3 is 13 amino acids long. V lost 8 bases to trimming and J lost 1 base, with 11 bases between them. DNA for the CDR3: TGCGCCAGCCGATCGACTGAGAACACTGAAGCTTTCTTT. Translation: CASRSTENTEAFF.